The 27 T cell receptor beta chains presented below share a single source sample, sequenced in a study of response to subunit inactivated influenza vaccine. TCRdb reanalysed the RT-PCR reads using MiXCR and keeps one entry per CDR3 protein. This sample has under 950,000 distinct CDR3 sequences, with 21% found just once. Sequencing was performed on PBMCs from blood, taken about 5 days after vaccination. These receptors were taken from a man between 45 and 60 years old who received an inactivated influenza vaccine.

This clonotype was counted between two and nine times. As DNA, the CDR3 is TGCGCCAGCAGCGACTTGACGGGACACCAATACAATGAGCAGTTCTTC. Its protein is CASSDLTGHQYNEQFF. The V gene is TRBV5-1, the J gene TRBJ2-1; possibly TRBD1 for D (6 bases). The ends were cut back, 4 bases at V and 4 bases at J, with 18 bases in the middle. The CDR3 consists of 16 residues. Germline V gene data show CDR1 as SGHRS and CDR2 as YFSETQ.

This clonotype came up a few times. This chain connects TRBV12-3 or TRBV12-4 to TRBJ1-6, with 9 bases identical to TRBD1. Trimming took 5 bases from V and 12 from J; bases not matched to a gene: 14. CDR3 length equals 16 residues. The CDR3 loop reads CASSPGDRAIKGPLHF. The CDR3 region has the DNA TGTGCCAGCAGTCCAGGGGACAGGGCAATCAAGGGACCCCTCCACTTT.

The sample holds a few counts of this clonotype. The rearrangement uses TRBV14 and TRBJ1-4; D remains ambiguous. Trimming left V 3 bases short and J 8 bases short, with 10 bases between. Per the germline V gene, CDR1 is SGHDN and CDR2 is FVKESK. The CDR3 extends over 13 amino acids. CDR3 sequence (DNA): TGTGCCAGCAGCCATTTTATAGGCGAAAAACTGTTTTTT. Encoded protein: CASSHFIGEKLFF.

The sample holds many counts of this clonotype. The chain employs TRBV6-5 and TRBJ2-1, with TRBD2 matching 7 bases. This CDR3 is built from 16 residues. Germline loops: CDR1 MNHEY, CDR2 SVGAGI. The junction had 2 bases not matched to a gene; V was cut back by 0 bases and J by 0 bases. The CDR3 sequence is CASSYSGGSSYNEQFF. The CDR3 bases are TGTGCCAGCAGTTACTCTGGCGGGAGCTCCTACAATGAGCAGTTCTTC.

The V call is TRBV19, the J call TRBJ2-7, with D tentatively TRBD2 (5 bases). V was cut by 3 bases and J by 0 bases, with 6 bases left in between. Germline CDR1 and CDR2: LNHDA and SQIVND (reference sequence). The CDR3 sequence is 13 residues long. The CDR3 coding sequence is TGTGCCAGTAGTATTGGGAGCTCCTACGAGCAGTACTTC. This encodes CASSIGSSYEQYF. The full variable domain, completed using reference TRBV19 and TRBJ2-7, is DGGITQSPKYLFRKEGQNVTLSCEQNLNHDAMYWYRQDPGQGLRLIYYSQIVNDFQKGDIAEGYSVSREKKESFPLTVTSAQKNPTAFYLCASSIGSSYEQYFGPGTRLTVT.

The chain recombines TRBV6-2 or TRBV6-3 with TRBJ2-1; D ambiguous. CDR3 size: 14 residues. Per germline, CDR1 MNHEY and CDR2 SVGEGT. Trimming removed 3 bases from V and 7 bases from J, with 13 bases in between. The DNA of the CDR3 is TGTGCCAGCAGTTATTCTCCGGCTACAAATGAGCAGTTCTTC. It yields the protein CASSYSPATNEQFF.

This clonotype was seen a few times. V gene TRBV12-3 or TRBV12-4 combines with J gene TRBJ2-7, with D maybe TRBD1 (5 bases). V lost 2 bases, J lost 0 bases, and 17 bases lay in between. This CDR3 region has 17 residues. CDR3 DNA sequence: TGTGCCAGCAGTTTATCGCAGCACCACAGGAGCTCCTACGAGCAGTACTTC. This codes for CASSLSQHHRSSYEQYF.

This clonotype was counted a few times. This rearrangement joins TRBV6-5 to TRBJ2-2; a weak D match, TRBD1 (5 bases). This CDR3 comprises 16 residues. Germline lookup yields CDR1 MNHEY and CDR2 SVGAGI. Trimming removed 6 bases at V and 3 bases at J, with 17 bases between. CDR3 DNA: TGTGCCAGCAGCTACGCCCCAGGGTTCGACACCGGGGAGCTGTTTTTT. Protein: CASSYAPGFDTGELFF.

The CDR3 here is CASSSRDDRSKGVRSTEAFF. The CDR3 nucleotides are TGCGCCAGCAGCTCCCGAGACGACAGAAGTAAAGGGGTACGGAGCACTGAAGCTTTCTTT. The chain has TRBV5-1 and TRBJ1-1, with D possibly TRBD1 on 5 matching bases. Trimming took 3 bases from V and 4 from J, leaving 31 bases between them. The germline CDR1 and CDR2 sequences are SGHRS and YFSETQ. The CDR3 contains 20 residues.

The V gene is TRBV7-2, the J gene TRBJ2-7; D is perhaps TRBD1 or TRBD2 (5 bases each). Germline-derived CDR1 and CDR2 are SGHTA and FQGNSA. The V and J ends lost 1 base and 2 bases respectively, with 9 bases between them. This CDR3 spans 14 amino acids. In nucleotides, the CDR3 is TGTGCCAGCAGCTTAGGGGACGGAGCCTACGAGCAGTACTTC. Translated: CASSLGDGAYEQYF.

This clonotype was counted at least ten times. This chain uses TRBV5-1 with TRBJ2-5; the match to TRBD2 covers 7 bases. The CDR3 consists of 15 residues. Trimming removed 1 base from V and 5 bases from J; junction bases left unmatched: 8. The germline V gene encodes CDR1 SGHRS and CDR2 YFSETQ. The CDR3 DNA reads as TGCGCCAGCAGCTTGCGGGGAGGGTCTGGGGAGACCCAGTACTTC. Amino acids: CASSLRGGSGETQYF.

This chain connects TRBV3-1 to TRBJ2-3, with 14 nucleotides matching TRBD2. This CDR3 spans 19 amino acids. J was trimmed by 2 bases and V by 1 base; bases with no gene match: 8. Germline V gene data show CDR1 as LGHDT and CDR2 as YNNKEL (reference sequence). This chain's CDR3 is CASSQAGGTSGRNTDTQYF. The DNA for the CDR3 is TGTGCCAGCAGCCAAGCAGGCGGGACTAGCGGGAGAAACACAGATACGCAGTATTTT.

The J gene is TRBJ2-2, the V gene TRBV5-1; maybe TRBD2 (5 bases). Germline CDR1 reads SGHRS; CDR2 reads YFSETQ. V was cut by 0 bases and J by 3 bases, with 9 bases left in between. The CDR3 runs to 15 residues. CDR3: CASSLDRGDTGELFF. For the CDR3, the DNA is TGCGCCAGCAGCTTGGACCGGGGAGACACCGGGGAGCTGTTTTTT.

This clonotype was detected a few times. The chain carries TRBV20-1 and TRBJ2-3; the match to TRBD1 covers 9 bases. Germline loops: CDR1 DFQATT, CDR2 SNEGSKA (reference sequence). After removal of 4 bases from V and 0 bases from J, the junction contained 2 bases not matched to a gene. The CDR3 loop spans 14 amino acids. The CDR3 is CSATGTGSTDTQYF. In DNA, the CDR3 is TGCAGTGCTACCGGGACAGGGAGCACAGATACGCAGTATTTT.

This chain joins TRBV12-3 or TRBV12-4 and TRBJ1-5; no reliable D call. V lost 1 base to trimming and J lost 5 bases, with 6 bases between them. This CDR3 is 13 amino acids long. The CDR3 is CASSLETYQPQHF. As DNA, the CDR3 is TGTGCCAGCAGTTTAGAAACGTATCAGCCCCAGCATTTT.

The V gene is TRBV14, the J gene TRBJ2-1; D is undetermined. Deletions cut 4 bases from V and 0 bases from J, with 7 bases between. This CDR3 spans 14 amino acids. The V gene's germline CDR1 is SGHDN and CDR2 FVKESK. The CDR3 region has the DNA TGTGCCAGCAGCCCACAGATCTCCTACAATGAGCAGTTCTTC. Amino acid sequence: CASSPQISYNEQFF.

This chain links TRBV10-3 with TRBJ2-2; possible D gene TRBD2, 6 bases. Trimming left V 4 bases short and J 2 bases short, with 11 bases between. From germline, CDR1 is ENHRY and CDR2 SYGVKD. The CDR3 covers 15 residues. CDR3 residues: CAISGTTRNTGELFF. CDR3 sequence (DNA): TGTGCCATCAGTGGGACTACTCGCAACACCGGGGAGCTGTTTTTT.

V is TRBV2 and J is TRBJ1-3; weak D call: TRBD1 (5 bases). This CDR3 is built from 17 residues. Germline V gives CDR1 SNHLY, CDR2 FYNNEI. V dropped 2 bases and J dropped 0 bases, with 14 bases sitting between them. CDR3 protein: CASSESEGRLSGNTIYF. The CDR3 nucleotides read TGTGCCAGCAGTGAATCCGAGGGACGGCTCTCTGGAAACACCATATATTTT.

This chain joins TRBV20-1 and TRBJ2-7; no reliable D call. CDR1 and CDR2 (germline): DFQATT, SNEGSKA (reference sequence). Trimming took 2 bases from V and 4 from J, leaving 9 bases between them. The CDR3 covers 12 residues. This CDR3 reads CSARRGSYEQYF. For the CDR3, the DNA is TGCAGTGCTAGACGTGGGTCGTACGAGCAGTACTTC.

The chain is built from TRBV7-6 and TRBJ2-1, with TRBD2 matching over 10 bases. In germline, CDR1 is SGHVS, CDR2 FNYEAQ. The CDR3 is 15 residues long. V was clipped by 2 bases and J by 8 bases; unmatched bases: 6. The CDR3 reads CASSLTSGGAYEQFF. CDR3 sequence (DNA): TGTGCCAGCAGCTTAACCAGCGGGGGGGCCTATGAGCAGTTCTTC. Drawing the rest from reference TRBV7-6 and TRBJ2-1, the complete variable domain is GAGVSQSPRYKVTKRGQDVALRCDPISGHVSLYWYRQALGQGPEFLTYFNYEAQQDKSGLPNDRFSAERPEGSISTLTIQRTEQRDSAMYRCASSLTSGGAYEQFFGPGTRLTVL.

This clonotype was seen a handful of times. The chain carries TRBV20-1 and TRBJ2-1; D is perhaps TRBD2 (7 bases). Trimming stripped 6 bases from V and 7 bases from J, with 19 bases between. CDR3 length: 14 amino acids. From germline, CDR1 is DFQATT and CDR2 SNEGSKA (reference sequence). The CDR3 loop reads CSAPRGGRTNEQFF. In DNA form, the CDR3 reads TGCAGTGCACCGAGGGGGGGGAGGACGAATGAGCAGTTCTTC.

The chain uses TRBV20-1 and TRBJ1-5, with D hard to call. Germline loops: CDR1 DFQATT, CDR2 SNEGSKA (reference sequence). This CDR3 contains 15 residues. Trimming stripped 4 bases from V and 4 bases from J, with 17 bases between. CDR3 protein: CSATVSARVNQPQHF. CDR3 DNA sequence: TGCAGTGCTACCGTATCGGCAAGAGTAAATCAGCCCCAGCATTTT.

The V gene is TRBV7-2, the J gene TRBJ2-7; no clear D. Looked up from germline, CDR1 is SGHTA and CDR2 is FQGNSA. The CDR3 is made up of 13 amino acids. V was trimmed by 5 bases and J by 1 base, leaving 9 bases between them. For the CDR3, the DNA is TGTGCCAGCAGCCCAGAAATATCCTACGAGCAGTACTTC. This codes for CASSPEISYEQYF.

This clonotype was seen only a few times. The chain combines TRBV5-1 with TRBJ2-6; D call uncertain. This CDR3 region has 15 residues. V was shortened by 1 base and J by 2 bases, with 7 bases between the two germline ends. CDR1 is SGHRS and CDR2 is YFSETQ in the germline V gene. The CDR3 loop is CASSLYGPGANVLTF. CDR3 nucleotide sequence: TGCGCCAGCAGCTTGTACGGCCCTGGGGCCAACGTCCTGACTTTC.

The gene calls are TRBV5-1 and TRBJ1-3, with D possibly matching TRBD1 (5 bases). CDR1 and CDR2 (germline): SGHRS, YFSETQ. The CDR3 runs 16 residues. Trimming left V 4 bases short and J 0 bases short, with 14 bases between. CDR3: CASSGRDGSSGNTIYF. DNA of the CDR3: TGCGCCAGCAGCGGCCGGGACGGGAGCTCTGGAAACACCATATATTTT.

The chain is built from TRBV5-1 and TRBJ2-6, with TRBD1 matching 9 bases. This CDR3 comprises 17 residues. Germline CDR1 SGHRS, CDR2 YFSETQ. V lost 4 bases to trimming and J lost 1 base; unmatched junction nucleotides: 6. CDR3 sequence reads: CASSLETGGSGANVLTF. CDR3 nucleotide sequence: TGCGCCAGCAGCCTGGAGACAGGGGGTTCTGGGGCCAACGTCCTGACTTTC.

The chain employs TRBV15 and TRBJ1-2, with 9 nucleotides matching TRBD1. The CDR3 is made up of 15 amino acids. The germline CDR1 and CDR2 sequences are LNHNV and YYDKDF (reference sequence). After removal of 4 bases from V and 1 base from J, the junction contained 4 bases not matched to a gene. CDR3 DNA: TGTGCCACCAGCACTCGGACAGGGGTTAACTATGGCTACACCTTC. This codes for CATSTRTGVNYGYTF. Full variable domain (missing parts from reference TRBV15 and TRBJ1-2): DAMVIQNPRYQVTQFGKPVTLSCSQTLNHNVMYWYQQKSSQAPKLLFHYYDKDFNNEADTPDNFQSRRPNTSFCFLDIRSPGLGDTAMYLCATSTRTGVNYGYTFGSGTRLTVV.